This TCR beta chain originates from a study of post-analysis software for immune sequencing data. Study as a whole: The courses of disease that were included comprised relapsing-remitting, secondary progressive and progressive-relapsing multiple sclerosis. Study outcomes and limitations: Compared against controls, patients with multiple sclerosis displayed significantly lower normalized Chao1 diversity.

This clonotype came up a few times. Its antigen remains unknown. Unique molecular identifiers were present in the TCR beta cDNA libraries. The T cell input of about 0.9 to 11 million gave a few hundred thousand cDNA molecules. TCRdb reprocessed the PCR reads with MiXCR, giving one entry per CDR3 protein. The sample carries 700,000 to 900,000 distinct CDR3 sequences, 46% recorded once. The sequenced material came from blood. This clonotype was obtained from a girl aged 10 to 17 with multiple sclerosis.

The CDR3 loop reads CASSYRVGSTDTQYF. The CDR3 region has the DNA TGTGCCAGCAGCTACAGGGTAGGGTCCACAGATACGCAGTATTTT. The V and J genes are TRBV7-2 and TRBJ2-3, with a weak D call TRBD1 (6 bases). Per germline, CDR1 SGHTA and CDR2 FQGNSA. CDR3 length: 15 residues. Trimming took 4 bases from V and 2 from J, leaving 13 bases between them.